The T cell receptor (beta chain) under discussion was sequenced for a study of T cell repertoires in cytomegalovirus infection (dated by TCRdb to the late 2010s). Regarding the research as a whole: The HLA type of each donor mattered for the analysis, because public TCR beta signatures pointed to carriage of CMV infection along with the matching HLA type.

This clonotype was detected ten times or more. Its antigen remains unidentified. No much larger clonotype is one base removed from it; base qualities were not supplied. Sequencing used an Illumina HiSeq 1500. Using fastp trimming at Q25 and MiXCR clonotype assembly, TCRdb reanalyzed the public sequencing data and kept in-frame beta chains. One record per CDR3 amino acid sequence lists the most common genes and DNA. The sample has about 490,000 distinct CDR3 sequences on record, approximately 15% of them singletons. The top ten clonotypes cover roughly a quarter of the sample. Points the paper makes about the study in general: Carriers of CMV infection plus the relevant HLA type were discriminated by the cumulative frequency of public TCR beta family members in the study cohort and in an independent approximately 350-donor cohort. In the ex vivo response, HLA-C-restricted CMV-specific TCR beta clonotypes were dominant, and in two of eight donors the single most frequent clonotype came from this HLA-C-restricted group.

The germline ends are 12 bases apart after V is trimmed by 1 base and J by 3 bases. The CDR3 spans 15 residues, from the cysteine through the phenylalanine. Only the CDR3 DNA stays, 45 bases, in frame from base 1. CDR1 and CDR2, per the germline V gene (reference sequence), are SEHNR and FQNEAQ. Recombination connected TRBV7-9 to TRBJ1-1; confidence is insufficient to name the D gene. The sequence was collected from a human donor in good health (CMV status not recorded). Some clones in this sample may be carry-over from other donors' samples. The sequenced sample consisted of CD8+ T cells from PBMCs. The DNA sequence follows: TGTGCCAGCAGCTTAGTGACTAGGGTCGACACTGAAGCTTTCTTT. Its protein product is CASSLVTRVDTEAFF. Extended through the reference TRBV7-9 and TRBJ1-1 proteins, this CDR3 yields the full variable domain: DTGVSQNPRHKITKRGQNVTFRCDPISEHNRLYWYRQTLGQGPEFLTYFQNEAQLEKSRLLSDRFSAERPKGSFSTLEIQRTEQGDSAMYLCASSLVTRVDTEAFFGQGTRLTVV.